These T cell receptor beta chains were read from a single sample in a study of cytomegalovirus exposure and HLA in healthy donors. Using immunoSEQ multiplex PCR, the repertoire was profiled, and TCRdb retains in-frame clones only, with some absent. The data contain approximately 270,000 clones, about 86% of them singletons. Sequencing was done on a sample of PBMCs. All receptors come from a woman younger than 35 in good health and CMV-seronegative. CDR3s include the opening cysteine and the closing phenylalanine or tryptophan. The order of the fields is D gene, V gene, J gene, clone size, CDR3 DNA, CDR3 protein. D genes are given only for firm matches. Size is stated for part of the rows, as once, few or many counts, or as a class when the clone is expanded.

>NA|TRBV6-5|TRBJ2-7|NA
TGTGCCAGCAGTTACTCCGGGGACACTTCCTACGAGCAGTACTTC
CASSYSGDTSYEQYF
>TRBD1|TRBV5-1|TRBJ1-2|NA
TGCGCCAGCAGCCGCTCGCTGGGGACAGGGAACTATGGCTACACCTTC
CASSRSLGTGNYGYTF
>NA|TRBV6-5|TRBJ2-4|NA
TGTGCCAGCAGTTTAACCCTCGGAGCCAAAAACATTCAGTACTTC
CASSLTLGAKNIQYF
>NA|TRBV11-3|TRBJ1-1|NA
TGTGCCAGCAGCTCAGGGGCGGGTAACACTGAAGCTTTCTTT
CASSSGAGNTEAFF
>TRBD1|TRBV4-3|TRBJ1-6|NA
TGCGCCAGCAGCCCCGAGGGGACAGGATATAATTCACCCCTCCACTTT
CASSPEGTGYNSPLHF
>TRBD2|TRBV5-1|TRBJ2-3|once
TGCGCCAGCAGCTTAGGACTAGCGGGGAACGCAGATACGCAGTATTTT
CASSLGLAGNADTQYF
>NA|TRBV2|TRBJ2-2|NA
TGTGCCAGCAGTGAGGTCACAAACACCGGGGAGCTGTTTTTT
CASSEVTNTGELFF
>NA|TRBV11-2|TRBJ1-2|NA
TGTGCCAGCAGCTTGGGCCAGGGCAGGCTCACCTTC
CASSLGQGRLTF
>TRBD2|TRBV4-1|TRBJ2-1|NA
TGCGCCAGCAGCCAAGATGGGGTAGCGGGAGGTAAAGAGCAGTTCTTC
CASSQDGVAGGKEQFF
>NA|TRBV7-2|TRBJ2-3|NA
TGTGCCAGCAGCTCAAAGCGGACAGGCACAGATACGCAGTATTTT
CASSSKRTGTDTQYF
>NA|TRBV11-2|TRBJ1-3|NA
TGTGCCAGCAGCTTAGGCTCCAGCTCTGGAAACACCATATATTTT
CASSLGSSSGNTIYF
>NA|TRBV5-6|TRBJ1-2|NA
TGTGCCAGCAGCTTGTCTTACTATGGCTACACCTTC
CASSLSYYGYTF
>TRBD2|TRBV2|TRBJ2-1|NA
TGTGCCAGCAGTAGGACTAGCGGGGGGCACAATGAGCAGTTCTTC
CASSRTSGGHNEQFF
>NA|TRBV30|TRBJ1-1|NA
TGTGCCTGGAGTGTAATTCCGGGGGGCACTGAAGCTTTCTTT
CAWSVIPGGTEAFF
>NA|TRBV7-6|TRBJ2-1|NA
TGTGCCAGCAGACCACTACGTCCAACCTACAATGAGCAGTTCTTC
CASRPLRPTYNEQFF
>TRBD2|TRBV7-8|TRBJ2-7|NA
TGTGCCAGCAGCAAGAGCTCAACGGGACTAGCTTATGACGAGCAGTACTTC
CASSKSSTGLAYDEQYF